The 16 T cell receptor beta chains presented below share a single source sample, sequenced in a study of shared clonotypes between healthy human individuals. CD45RO negativity and positive selection for CCR7 defined naive CD8 cells, a population that excluded terminally differentiated effector memory CD45RA+ cells. TCRdb's table, derived via immunoSEQ multiplex PCR, lists solely in-frame clones and lacks some. Here the sample spans about 2.1 million clones, around 95% being singletons. Sequencing used naive CD8+ T cells from PBMCs. The receptor source for this set is a man aged 18 to 30 in good health. Some clones in this sample may be carry-over from other donors' samples.

This chain uses TRBV27 with TRBJ2-7, with D perhaps matching TRBD1 (5 bases). CDR1 is MNHEY and CDR2 is SMNVEV in the germline V gene (reference sequence). V was shortened by 3 bases and J by 3 bases, with 15 bases between the two germline ends. This CDR3 region has 15 residues. The CDR3 region is CASSLGMGLHYEQYF. As DNA, the CDR3 is TGTGCCAGCAGTTTGGGGATGGGGCTCCACTACGAGCAGTACTTC.

The chain combines TRBV6-6 with TRBJ2-7, with D unclear. CDR1 is MNHNY and CDR2 is SVGAGI in the germline V gene (reference sequence). V was cut by 2 bases and J by 3 bases, with 11 bases left in between. The CDR3 has 14 amino acids. The CDR3 DNA sequence: TGTGCCAGCAGTTACGGGGTGCTAAACTACGAGCAGTACTTC. This translates into CASSYGVLNYEQYF.

In its sample, this clone was seen once. V is TRBV9 and J is TRBJ2-7; the D call may be TRBD1 or TRBD2 (5 bases each). V was shortened by 1 base and J by 5 bases, with 10 bases between the two germline ends. This CDR3 contains 13 residues. The germline CDR1 and CDR2 sequences are SGDLS and YYNGEE. CDR3 in amino acids: CASSVKWGNEQYF. DNA for the CDR3: TGTGCCAGCAGCGTAAAGTGGGGGAACGAGCAGTACTTC.

The table lists this clone with a count of one. The V gene is TRBV11-2, the J gene TRBJ2-7, with D perhaps TRBD1 or TRBD2 (5 bases each). The germline V gene has CDR1 SGHAT and CDR2 FQNNGV. The CDR3 covers 15 residues. V was cut by 5 bases and J by 5 bases, with 19 bases left in between. This chain's CDR3 is CASSPPTPLGHEQYF. The CDR3 coding sequence is TGTGCCAGCAGCCCCCCGACCCCATTGGGACACGAGCAGTACTTC.

The chain combines TRBV9 with TRBJ2-1; 9 bases align to TRBD2. Looked up from germline, CDR1 is SGDLS and CDR2 is YYNGEE. CDR3 size: 14 residues. V was pared by 4 bases and J by 8 bases, with 7 bases of the junction left unmatched. The CDR3 here is CASSLIAGADEQFF. As DNA, the CDR3 is TGTGCCAGCAGCCTGATAGCGGGAGCGGATGAGCAGTTCTTC. Full variable domain (outside the CDR3, taken from reference TRBV9 and TRBJ2-1): DSGVTQTPKHLITATGQRVTLRCSPRSGDLSVYWYQQSLDQGLQFLIQYYNGEERAKGNILERFSAQQFPDLHSELNLSSLELGDSALYFCASSLIAGADEQFFGPGTRLTVL.

This rearrangement joins TRBV28 to TRBJ2-7; D may be TRBD1 (5 bases). This CDR3 has 13 residues. Germline V gives CDR1 MDHEN, CDR2 SYDVKM. With 2 bases removed from V and 6 bases from J, the gap between germline ends came to 11 bases. In DNA form, the CDR3 reads TGTGCCAGCAGTTTAGCGACAGTCCTCGAGCAGTACTTC. Amino acids: CASSLATVLEQYF.

Worth noting for this clone: The sample contains more than one DNA sequence encoding this CDR3. The chain is built from TRBV28 and TRBJ2-3; 7 nucleotides match TRBD2. CDR3 length: 15 amino acids. The germline V gene has CDR1 MDHEN and CDR2 SYDVKM. V was clipped by 2 bases and J by 1 base; unmatched bases: 3. The DNA for the CDR3 is TGTGCCAGCAGTTTAGGCGGGAGTGGCACAGATACGCAGTATTTT. Its protein product is CASSLGGSGTDTQYF.

CDR3 nucleotides: TGTGCCAGCAGCACAGGACAGGGATCCTACGAGCAGTACTTC. Translated: CASSTGQGSYEQYF. V is TRBV5-5 and J is TRBJ2-7, with 8 bases fitting TRBD1. V lost 4 bases to trimming and J lost 1 base; unmatched junction nucleotides: 4. The CDR3 has 14 residues. CDR1 is SGHKS, CDR2 YYEKEE, per germline (reference sequence).

The rearrangement uses TRBV15 and TRBJ1-1, with 9 positions matching TRBD1. Germline values: CDR1 LNHNV, CDR2 YYDKDF (reference sequence). Trimming cost V 2 bases and J 1 base; bases outside gene matches: 2. This CDR3 comprises 15 residues. The DNA for the CDR3 is TGTGCCACCAGCAGAAAGGGACAGGGGAACACTGAAGCTTTCTTT. Residues: CATSRKGQGNTEAFF.

The rearrangement links TRBV28 to TRBJ2-1; 7 nucleotides align to TRBD1. The CDR3 contains 14 residues. The germline V gene has CDR1 MDHEN and CDR2 SYDVKM. V lost 4 bases and J lost 6; bases outside the gene matches: 6. The CDR3 sequence: CASSSGTAANEQFF. The DNA of the CDR3 is TGTGCCAGCAGTTCCGGGACAGCCGCCAATGAGCAGTTCTTC.

This clone came up once. The chain links TRBV4-3 to TRBJ2-4, with TRBD1 identical over 9 bases. Germline loops: CDR1 LGHNA, CDR2 YSLEER. V trimming: 1 base; J trimming: 4 bases; junction bases outside the gene matches: 5. This CDR3 spans 16 amino acids. The CDR3 region is CASSQVPGQGKNIQYF. The CDR3 coding sequence is TGCGCCAGCAGCCAAGTCCCGGGACAGGGAAAAAACATTCAGTACTTC.

This rearrangement joins TRBV28 to TRBJ2-4; D might be TRBD1 (6 bases). Germline V gives CDR1 MDHEN, CDR2 SYDVKM. Trimming stripped 4 bases from V and 3 bases from J, with 13 bases between. The CDR3 contains 15 residues. CDR3 amino acids: CASSSRGRDKNIQYF. The CDR3 DNA follows: TGTGCCAGCAGTTCCAGGGGAAGGGACAAAAACATTCAGTACTTC.

This chain connects TRBV9 to TRBJ1-1, with TRBD1 as a possible D gene (5 bases). Trimming took 3 bases from V and 9 from J, leaving 18 bases between them. CDR3 length equals 14 residues. Germline V gene lookup returns CDR1 SGDLS and CDR2 YYNGEE. The CDR3 loop reads CASSDGTAARKAFF. The CDR3 DNA is TGTGCCAGCAGCGATGGGACCGCGGCACGCAAAGCTTTCTTT.

V usage is TRBV7-6 and J usage is TRBJ2-7; no definite D call. The CDR3 is 15 amino acids. V was trimmed by 0 bases and J by 6 bases, leaving 15 bases between them. Germline V gene lookup returns CDR1 SGHVS and CDR2 FNYEAQ. CDR3 in DNA: TGTGCCAGCAGCTTAGCCTCGGACGCAGTCGTCGAGCAGTACTTC. It codes for CASSLASDAVVEQYF.

The chain joins TRBV4-3 to TRBJ2-7; D remains unclear. Trimming left V 0 bases short and J 0 bases short, with 15 bases between. Germline V gene lookup returns CDR1 LGHNA and CDR2 YSLEER. The CDR3 is made up of 17 amino acids. The CDR3 bases are TGCGCCAGCAGCCAAGATTTAGGAACGGAGAGCTCCTACGAGCAGTACTTC. It translates to CASSQDLGTESSYEQYF.

The chain links TRBV11-2 to TRBJ2-3; TRBD1 agrees at 9 bases. With V trimmed by 1 base and J by 6 bases, 5 bases remained unmatched. In germline, CDR1 is SGHAT, CDR2 FQNNGV. This CDR3 contains 15 residues. The CDR3 sequence: CASSLGDRELDTQYF. Here the CDR3 DNA reads TGTGCCAGCAGCTTAGGGGACAGGGAGTTGGATACGCAGTATTTT. Together with reference TRBV11-2 and TRBJ2-3, the CDR3 gives the full variable domain: EAGVAQSPRYKIIEKRQSVAFWCNPISGHATLYWYQQILGQGPKLLIQFQNNGVVDDSQLPKDRFSAERLKGVDSTLKIQPAKLEDSAVYLCASSLGDRELDTQYFGPGTRLTVL.